These 24 T cell receptor beta chains share one sample of origin, sequenced in a study of T cell clonotyping in hematopoietic cell transplantation. TCRdb's copy holds only in-frame clones and misses some; the assay was immunoSEQ multiplex PCR. The sample lists approximately 42,000 clones, roughly 96% occurring once. Sequenced: peripheral blood mononuclear cells. The receptors were sampled from a man aged 25 to 40 in good health. Some clones in this sample may be carry-over from other donors' samples.

V usage is TRBV7-2 and J usage is TRBJ2-3, with D unclear. The germline V gene has CDR1 SGHTA and CDR2 FQGNSA. V was shortened by 6 bases and J by 5 bases, with 9 bases between the two germline ends. The length of the CDR3 is 12 residues. The CDR3 protein is CASRPYEDTQYF. DNA of the CDR3: TGTGCCAGCAGGCCGTATGAAGATACGCAGTATTTT.

V gene TRBV29-1 combines with J gene TRBJ1-1; D gene unclear. From germline, CDR1 is SQVTM and CDR2 ANQGSEA. The CDR3 runs to 14 residues. Trimming took off 3 bases at V and 2 bases at J, with 13 bases between the two ends. The CDR3, as DNA: TGCAGCGTTGAGGTCCCGGGAGTTAACACTGAAGCTTTCTTT. Its protein is CSVEVPGVNTEAFF.

V and J are TRBV11-3 and TRBJ2-3, with 9 bases fitting TRBD1. CDR3 size: 16 residues. Trimming cost V 4 bases and J 0 bases; bases outside gene matches: 5. Germline V gene data show CDR1 as SGHNT and CDR2 as YENEEA. CDR3 protein: CASSSRTGASTDTQYF. DNA for the CDR3: TGTGCCAGCAGCTCCCGGACAGGGGCCAGCACAGATACGCAGTATTTT.

The gene calls are TRBV5-1 and TRBJ2-5; no reliable D call. CDR1 is SGHRS, CDR2 YFSETQ, per germline. V gave up 0 bases and J gave up 2 bases, with 8 bases separating them. The CDR3 extends over 14 amino acids. The CDR3 DNA reads as TGCGCCAGCAGCTTGGCCACAGCTCAAGAGACCCAGTACTTC. Its protein product is CASSLATAQETQYF.

The chain recombines TRBV5-8 with TRBJ1-1; D call uncertain. CDR1 and CDR2 from the germline V gene are SGHTS and YDEGEE. The CDR3 has 12 residues. V lost 1 base and J 7 bases, leaving 8 bases between the germline ends. The CDR3 is CASSLIASEAFF. In DNA form, the CDR3 reads TGTGCCAGCAGCTTGATAGCCAGTGAAGCTTTCTTT.

This chain joins TRBV29-1 and TRBJ2-5; maybe TRBD2 (5 bases). The length of the CDR3 is 14 residues. Germline V gene lookup returns CDR1 SQVTM and CDR2 ANQGSEA. The V end was cut by 1 base, the J end by 0 bases, with 9 bases between. DNA for the CDR3: TGCAGCGTTGAAGCCCCGGGGTACCAAGAGACCCAGTACTTC. Protein product: CSVEAPGYQETQYF.

This clone was observed once. The chain uses TRBV2 and TRBJ2-1; maybe TRBD1 (6 bases). Germline V CDR1 and CDR2: SNHLY, FYNNEI. V lost 6 bases and J lost 5, with 11 bases in between. This CDR3 is built from 13 residues. The CDR3 nucleotides read TGTGCCAGCAGGGACAGACTTAACAATGAGCAGTTCTTC. It specifies CASRDRLNNEQFF.

The DNA for the CDR3 is TGTGCTAGTGGACAAATCCAGGGGGCGGGCAATCAGCCCCAGCATTTT. Amino acid sequence: CASGQIQGAGNQPQHF. The gene calls are TRBV12-5 and TRBJ1-5; 8 bases match TRBD1. Germline values: CDR1 LGHNT, CDR2 FRNRAP. With V trimmed by 6 bases and J by 2 bases, 9 bases remained unmatched. The CDR3 has 16 residues.

The chain couples TRBV30 to TRBJ1-1; TRBD1 might be the D (6 bases). Germline V lookup: CDR1 GTSNPN, CDR2 SVGIG (reference sequence). The CDR3 is 12 residues long. V lost 5 bases and J lost 4, with 11 bases in between. In DNA, the CDR3 is TGTGCCTGGGAGACAGGTTCCACTGAAGCTTTCTTT. This codes for CAWETGSTEAFF. Using reference TRBV30 and TRBJ1-1 for the parts outside the CDR3, the full variable domain is SQTIHQWPATLVQPVGSPLSLECTVEGTSNPNLYWYRQAAGRGLQLLFYSVGIGQISSEVPQNLSASRPQDRQFILSSKKLLLSDSGFYLCAWETGSTEAFFGQGTRLTVV.

The V and J genes are TRBV12-5 and TRBJ2-3, with a tentative D call TRBD2 (6 bases). V lost 4 bases and J lost 6, with 11 bases in between. This CDR3 is 13 amino acids long. CDR1 LGHNT and CDR2 FRNRAP come from the germline V gene. Written as DNA, the CDR3 is TGTGCTAGTGGTTCACTCCTAGCGGATACGCAGTATTTT. It yields the protein CASGSLLADTQYF.

In nucleotides, the CDR3 is TGTGCCAGCAGTTACCCAGCGGGGGGGCGTTACGAGCAGTACTTC. This sequence encodes CASSYPAGGRYEQYF. This sequence joins TRBV6-6 and TRBJ2-7, with TRBD2 identical over 10 bases. Germline V gene sequence: CDR1 MNHNY, CDR2 SVGAGI (reference sequence). Trimming at V came to 2 bases and at J to 4 bases, leaving 5 bases not matched to a gene. The CDR3 has 15 residues.

The table lists this clone with a few counts. The CDR3 is CAWSVLGMVFYNEQFF. For the CDR3, the DNA is TGTGCCTGGAGTGTACTGGGCATGGTCTTTTACAATGAGCAGTTCTTC. This chain connects TRBV30 to TRBJ2-1; D call uncertain. With 0 bases removed from V and 4 bases from J, the gap between germline ends came to 16 bases. This CDR3 comprises 16 residues. CDR1 is GTSNPN and CDR2 is SVGIG in the germline V gene (reference sequence).

The chain carries TRBV18 and TRBJ2-2, with 9 bases lining up with TRBD1. The ends lost 1 base at V and 5 bases at J; junction bases unmatched: 5. This CDR3 contains 16 residues. CDR1 and CDR2 from the germline V gene are KGHSH and LQKENI. The CDR3 here is CASSPLMGQGTGELFF. The CDR3 DNA sequence: TGTGCCAGCTCACCACTCATGGGACAGGGAACCGGGGAGCTGTTTTTT.

V usage is TRBV14 and J usage is TRBJ2-3; D not certain. There are 14 residues in the CDR3. Germline CDR1 is SGHDN and CDR2 is FVKESK. The V end lost 4 bases, the J end lost 6 bases, and 14 bases lay between the germline ends. CDR3 sequence: CASSLHPPPDTQYF. The CDR3 DNA follows: TGTGCCAGCAGCCTTCACCCCCCCCCGGATACGCAGTATTTT.

The rearrangement uses TRBV30 and TRBJ1-3; a weak D match, TRBD1 (5 bases). Looked up from germline, CDR1 is GTSNPN and CDR2 is SVGIG (reference sequence). V dropped 3 bases and J dropped 7 bases, with 19 bases sitting between them. The CDR3 length is 15 residues. The CDR3 sequence is CAWRGLREAINTIYF. The CDR3 DNA is TGTGCCTGGAGGGGACTACGGGAAGCCATCAACACCATATATTTT.

The chain combines TRBV6-1 with TRBJ1-2, with D perhaps matching TRBD1 (6 bases). This CDR3 is 13 amino acids long. Trimming removed 9 bases from V and 4 bases from J, with 15 bases in between. Germline CDR1 reads MNHNS; CDR2 reads SASEGT. The CDR3 bases are TGTGCCAGTAACAGGGTATCGAGCTATGGCTACACCTTC. It translates to CASNRVSSYGYTF.

Turning to this clone: A read error is likely, as this CDR3 ends without the conserved phenylalanine or tryptophan. No DNA is shown, since the ends of the CDR3 on it are uncertain; the CDR3 is the one TCRdb lists. The chain is built from TRBV19 and TRBJ2-7; the table's D call, TRBD1, was not checked against the DNA. The CDR3 length equals 9 residues, ends included. Germline V gene sequence: CDR1 LNHDA, CDR2 SQIVND (reference sequence). The CDR3 protein is CASAQACRN.

The chain is built from TRBV15 and TRBJ2-3, with 9 nucleotides matching TRBD2. The CDR3 length is 17 residues. In germline, CDR1 is LNHNV, CDR2 YYDKDF (reference sequence). After removal of 1 base from V and 2 bases from J, the junction contained 7 bases not matched to a gene. Here the CDR3 reads CATSRVPLAGATDTQYF. The CDR3 coding sequence is TGTGCCACCAGCAGAGTTCCATTAGCGGGGGCCACAGATACGCAGTATTTT.

This chain links TRBV11-2 with TRBJ2-5; 14 bases fit TRBD2. Germline V gene sequence: CDR1 SGHAT, CDR2 FQNNGV. The CDR3 runs to 17 residues. V shed 6 bases and J 7 bases; nucleotides not matched to a gene: 13. CDR3 region: CASSPSGLAGVSGTQYF. CDR3 bases: TGTGCCAGCAGTCCTTCGGGACTAGCGGGAGTAAGCGGGACCCAGTACTTC.

The chain uses TRBV19 and TRBJ2-2, with D unclear. There are 16 residues in the CDR3. Per germline, CDR1 LNHDA and CDR2 SQIVND (reference sequence). With 7 bases removed from V and 2 bases from J, the gap between germline ends came to 17 bases. The DNA for the CDR3 is TGTGCCAGTACCACAGATTCCGGCCGAAACACCGGGGAGCTGTTTTTT. Protein product: CASTTDSGRNTGELFF.

The rearrangement joins TRBV5-6 to TRBJ2-3; a possible D gene is TRBD2 (5 bases). Germline CDR1 and CDR2: SGHDT and YYEEEE. The CDR3 runs 12 residues. V lost 3 bases and J lost 11, with 13 bases in between. The DNA of the CDR3 is TGTGCCAGCAGCTCCCCCATCGGGAAGCAGTATTTT. Its protein is CASSSPIGKQYF.

The rearrangement links TRBV5-4 to TRBJ2-4; D is uncertain. In germline, CDR1 is SGHNT, CDR2 YYREEE (reference sequence). Trimming removed 2 bases from V and 0 bases from J, with 6 bases in between. The CDR3 has 14 amino acids. CDR3 bases: TGTGCCAGCAGCTTATGGGTAGCCAAAAACATTCAGTACTTC. Translating it yields CASSLWVAKNIQYF.

This chain joins TRBV27 and TRBJ1-6; tentatively, D is TRBD1 (5 bases). Trimming left V 7 bases short and J 3 bases short, with 13 bases between. From germline, CDR1 is MNHEY and CDR2 SMNVEV (reference sequence). The CDR3 is 15 residues long. Written as DNA, the CDR3 is TGTGCCAGCACTATGGGACGGATCTATAATTCACCCCTCCACTTT. Translated: CASTMGRIYNSPLHF.

This rearrangement joins TRBV5-4 to TRBJ2-7; TRBD2 matches at 7 bases. This CDR3 has 15 amino acids. Looked up from germline, CDR1 is SGHNT and CDR2 is YYREEE (reference sequence). The V gene end was trimmed by 0 bases and the J gene end by 0 bases; junction bases not matched to a gene: 3. CDR3 region: CASSLVPSGSYEQYF. DNA of the CDR3: TGTGCCAGCAGCTTGGTACCTAGCGGCTCCTACGAGCAGTACTTC.